The clone carrying this TCR beta chain was counted at least ten times. Its antigen is not known. This specimen comes from a study of T-cell memory formation after mild COVID-19. Study-wide context: TCR clusters were largely donor specific. Study conclusions and caveats: The CD4+ clones that contracted clustered mainly within CM and EM, and the CD8+ clones concentrated in EMRA. Day 15 to 85 contracting clones showed balanced CD4/CD8; day 15 to 37 expanders favored CD4+.

There are 11 residues in the CDR3. V was trimmed by 3 bases and J by 3 bases, leaving 2 bases between them. From germline, CDR1 is SGHRS and CDR2 YFSETQ. 5'RACE with constant-segment primers built TCRalpha and TCRbeta cDNA libraries with UMIs. One entry per CDR3 protein, called by TCRdb with MiXCR from the 5' RACE reads. The sample has 300,000 to 350,000 distinct CDR3 sequences, roughly 13% seen once. Specimen: PBMCs or a T cell subset sorted from them (not recorded which). The TCR originated in a man aged 18 to 29 who had mild COVID-19 (a few samples of this study predate the infection). Cell type and time point are not known. V is TRBV5-1 and J is TRBJ2-3, with D uncertain. This CDR3 is CASSWTDTQYF. CDR3 nucleotide sequence: TGCGCCAGCAGCTGGACAGATACGCAGTATTTT.